This T cell receptor beta chain was found in a study of T cells after yellow fever vaccination. General observations from the study: Most primary-vaccination clones reappeared after the booster (around 95% CD4, around 88% CD8).

This clonotype was counted ten times or more. Its antigen is not known. TCR cDNA, made by 5'RACE template switching, carried an added universal primer site and UMIs. TCRdb fed the 5' RACE reads into MiXCR, producing one record per CDR3 protein. The table records hundreds of thousands of distinct CDR3 sequences, more than 5.5% of them present only once. This TCR came from a man aged 25 to 45 who received the YFV17D yellow fever vaccine. Sample: PBMCs, taken 5 days after the yellow fever booster vaccination.

The CDR3 sequence: CATSPPRSSYEQYF. The CDR3 nucleotides are TGTGCCACCAGCCCCCCTCGGAGCTCCTACGAGCAGTACTTC. This chain links TRBV15 with TRBJ2-7; D is ambiguous. The CDR3 contains 14 residues. Germline V gives CDR1 LNHNV, CDR2 YYDKDF (reference sequence). V was pared by 5 bases and J by 0 bases, with 11 bases between.